The present TCR beta chain was sequenced within a study of Graves' ophthalmopathy and Graves' hyperthyroidism. Amplified material comprised TCR beta CDR3 regions derived from RNA transcripts. A first-round RT-PCR used HTBI primers, followed by a second-round multiplex PCR. From the multiplex PCR reads, TCRdb called clonotypes with MiXCR, one entry per CDR3 protein. This table has 400,000 to 450,000 distinct CDR3 sequences, around 20% appearing once. Among the hyperthyroidism patients, all were newly diagnosed, aged 18 to 65, with under 2 months' duration. Sampling around 9.8 ml of fresh peripheral blood provided the PBMCs. The CDR3 is made up of 13 amino acids. V dropped 4 bases and J dropped 3 bases, with 10 bases sitting between them. Germline CDR1 is GTSNPN and CDR2 is SVGIG (reference sequence).

The clonotype originates from a woman under 30 with stable Graves' hyperthyroidism. Input material: peripheral blood. The rearrangement joins TRBV30 to TRBJ1-5; D gene ambiguous. This CDR3 is CAWNPGVNQPQHF. CDR3 DNA sequence: TGTGCCTGGAATCCCGGGGTCAATCAGCCCCAGCATTTT. The entire variable domain, with the rest obtained from reference TRBV30 and TRBJ1-5, is as follows: SQTIHQWPATLVQPVGSPLSLECTVEGTSNPNLYWYRQAAGRGLQLLFYSVGIGQISSEVPQNLSASRPQDRQFILSSKKLLLSDSGFYLCAWNPGVNQPQHFGDGTRLSIL.